These 25 T cell receptor beta chains originate from one sample sequenced in a study of blood T cell repertoires in COVID-19. Only in-frame clones appear in the TCRdb table, and some are missing; sequencing was by immunoSEQ multiplex PCR. The table records about 210,000 clones, 85% to 90% of them present only once. The material sequenced was peripheral blood. These receptors all stem from a man in his sixties who had recovered from COVID-19.

The chain is built from TRBV19 and TRBJ2-7; 7 nucleotides align to TRBD1. From germline, CDR1 is LNHDA and CDR2 SQIVND (reference sequence). V shed 2 bases and J 2 bases; nucleotides not matched to a gene: 3. CDR3 size: 14 residues. The CDR3 bases are TGTGCCAGTAGTATAACCGGGACAGCCTACGAGCAGTACTTC. Translation gives CASSITGTAYEQYF.

The rearrangement uses TRBV19 and TRBJ1-1, with 8 bases identical to TRBD1. The CDR3 spans 14 residues. V lost 8 bases to trimming and J lost 7 bases; unmatched junction nucleotides: 12. The V gene's germline CDR1 is LNHDA and CDR2 SQIVND (reference sequence). CDR3 protein: CASVERTGLNEAFF. The CDR3 DNA is TGTGCCAGTGTCGAGAGGACAGGGCTTAATGAAGCTTTCTTT. The entire variable domain, with the rest obtained from reference TRBV19 and TRBJ1-1, is as follows: DGGITQSPKYLFRKEGQNVTLSCEQNLNHDAMYWYRQDPGQGLRLIYYSQIVNDFQKGDIAEGYSVSREKKESFPLTVTSAQKNPTAFYLCASVERTGLNEAFFGQGTRLTVV.

This chain connects TRBV27 to TRBJ2-1; 7 bases line up with TRBD2. The germline gives CDR1 MNHEY, CDR2 SMNVEV (reference sequence). V was clipped by 6 bases and J by 10 bases; unmatched bases: 12. CDR3 length equals 14 residues. This chain's CDR3 is CASRLREALSEQFF. CDR3 DNA sequence: TGTGCCAGCAGGCTCCGGGAGGCTTTGAGCGAGCAGTTCTTC.

The CDR3 loop reads CASSLEPGQYYEQYF. The CDR3 DNA is TGTGCCAGCAGTTTAGAACCGGGACAGTACTACGAGCAGTACTTC. The chain carries TRBV27 and TRBJ2-7, with 7 bases aligning to TRBD1. This CDR3 is built from 15 residues. Germline CDR1 and CDR2: MNHEY and SMNVEV (reference sequence). J gave up 3 bases and V 2 bases, and 7 bases lay outside the gene matches.

The rearrangement links TRBV9 to TRBJ1-2; 7 bases are shared with TRBD1. CDR1 and CDR2 from the germline V gene are SGDLS and YYNGEE. Trimming took 7 bases from V and 8 from J; bases not matched to a gene: 8. This CDR3 is built from 12 residues. CDR3 loop: CASGGTDLGYTF. The CDR3 coding sequence is TGTGCCAGCGGAGGGACAGACTTAGGCTACACCTTC.

This sequence joins TRBV7-3 and TRBJ2-7; 7 bases are shared with TRBD2. The CDR3 consists of 15 residues. Looked up from germline, CDR1 is SGHTA and CDR2 is FQGTGA. V lost 1 base, J lost 2 bases, and 5 bases stayed unmatched. The CDR3 is CASSLMGGHAYEQYF. CDR3 DNA: TGTGCCAGCAGCTTAATGGGAGGGCATGCCTACGAGCAGTACTTC. Full variable domain (remainder filled in from reference TRBV7-3 and TRBJ2-7): GAGVSQTPSNKVTEKGKYVELRCDPISGHTALYWYRQSLGQGPEFLIYFQGTGAADDSGLPNDRFFAVRPEGSVSTLKIQRTERGDSAVYLCASSLMGGHAYEQYFGPGTRLTVT.

V usage is TRBV5-4 and J usage is TRBJ2-2; 7 bases match TRBD2. Germline V gene sequence: CDR1 SGHNT, CDR2 YYREEE (reference sequence). The V gene end was trimmed by 0 bases and the J gene end by 7 bases; junction bases not matched to a gene: 15. The CDR3 runs 18 residues. The CDR3 reads CASSLEGGPHYASGELFF. DNA for the CDR3: TGTGCCAGCAGCTTGGAGGGAGGGCCGCATTACGCAAGCGGGGAGCTGTTTTTT. The full variable domain, completed using reference TRBV5-4 and TRBJ2-2, is ETGVTQSPTHLIKTRGQQVTLRCSSQSGHNTVSWYQQALGQGPQFIFQYYREEENGRGNFPPRFSGLQFPNYSSELNVNALELDDSALYLCASSLEGGPHYASGELFFGEGSRLTVL.

V usage is TRBV18 and J usage is TRBJ1-5; possibly TRBD1 for D (5 bases). The V end lost 8 bases, the J end lost 0 bases, and 14 bases lay between the germline ends. The CDR3 has 15 amino acids. The germline gives CDR1 KGHSH, CDR2 LQKENI. CDR3 sequence reads: CASPPQGDSNQPQHF. CDR3 DNA: TGTGCCAGCCCCCCTCAGGGTGATAGCAATCAGCCCCAGCATTTT.

In regard to this clone: Other DNA sequences in the same sample also yield this CDR3. This sequence joins TRBV11-2 and TRBJ1-5; 8 positions agree with TRBD1. Germline V gives CDR1 SGHAT, CDR2 FQNNGV. Germline trimming cut 5 bases from V and 1 base from J; bases unmatched to any gene: 4. The CDR3 has 15 amino acids. Here the CDR3 DNA reads TGTGCCAGCAGCCCAGACAGGGGCAGCAATCAGCCCCAGCATTTT. It specifies CASSPDRGSNQPQHF.

J is TRBJ2-2 and V is TRBV5-1; tentative D call: TRBD1 (5 bases). The CDR3 has 12 residues. The V gene lost 7 bases and the J gene lost 4 bases, with 8 bases spanning the gap. Germline V gives CDR1 SGHRS, CDR2 YFSETQ. The chain's CDR3 is CASAQGTGELFF. Here the CDR3 DNA reads TGCGCCAGCGCCCAGGGCACCGGGGAGCTGTTTTTT.

V is TRBV30 and J is TRBJ2-7, with no clear D. This CDR3 is built from 13 residues. Trimming stripped 0 bases from V and 7 bases from J, with 13 bases between. The germline CDR1 and CDR2 sequences are GTSNPN and SVGIG (reference sequence). As DNA, the CDR3 is TGTGCCTGGAGTGTTCCCCCCTTAATGGAGCAGTACTTC. Translating it yields CAWSVPPLMEQYF.

The rearrangement joins TRBV19 to TRBJ1-1, with TRBD1 matching over 7 bases. This CDR3 has 14 amino acids. Germline trimming cut 4 bases from V and 2 bases from J; bases unmatched to any gene: 4. The germline V gene encodes CDR1 LNHDA and CDR2 SQIVND (reference sequence). The CDR3 nucleotides are TGTGCCAGTAGTAGGGGGACAGCCAACACTGAAGCTTTCTTT. It translates to CASSRGTANTEAFF.

The chain recombines TRBV3-1 (or the pseudogene TRBV3-2) with TRBJ1-5, with D hard to call. The V gene's germline CDR1 is LGHDT and CDR2 YNNKEL (reference sequence). This CDR3 spans 15 amino acids. The V gene lost 0 bases and the J gene lost 7 bases, with 13 bases spanning the gap. CDR3 nucleotide sequence: TGTGCCAGCAGCCAAGATCTGAGGAGAAACCAGCCCCAGCATTTT. This encodes CASSQDLRRNQPQHF.

The rearrangement uses TRBV6-1 and TRBJ2-2; weak D call: TRBD1 (5 bases). The CDR3 extends over 15 amino acids. The germline CDR1 and CDR2 sequences are MNHNS and SASEGT. Trimming pared 2 bases from V and 5 bases from J, leaving 12 bases between. The CDR3 region has the DNA TGTGCCAGCAGTGAACTGGGGCACACGACCGGGGAGCTGTTTTTT. This gives the protein CASSELGHTTGELFF.

This clone was counted between two and nine times. This chain links TRBV28 with TRBJ1-6; 7 positions agree with TRBD1. Germline V gives CDR1 MDHEN, CDR2 SYDVKM. There are 14 residues in the CDR3. The V gene end was trimmed by 6 bases and the J gene end by 5 bases; junction bases not matched to a gene: 4. DNA of the CDR3: TGTGCCAGCAGCCCGGGACAGCATAATTCACCCCTCCACTTT. This codes for CASSPGQHNSPLHF.

In DNA form, the CDR3 reads TGTGCCAGCAGCCCCATAGCGGGCTCCCAGGGGGCGCATTTTTTCGAGCAGTACTTC. This codes for CASSPIAGSQGAHFFEQYF. The rearrangement links TRBV9 to TRBJ2-7, with a tentative D call TRBD1 (8 bases). Trimming took off 4 bases at V and 6 bases at J, with 32 bases between the two ends. This CDR3 contains 19 residues. Looked up from germline, CDR1 is SGDLS and CDR2 is YYNGEE.

Worth noting for this clone: The sample carries other DNA sequences with the same CDR3. The rearrangement uses TRBV7-3 and TRBJ2-3; 7 bases map to TRBD1. The CDR3 runs 14 residues. Germline assignment: CDR1 SGHTA and CDR2 FQGTGA. J gave up 2 bases and V 4 bases, and 3 bases lay outside the gene matches. CDR3 amino acids: CASSSGQPTDTQYF. The CDR3 nucleotides read TGTGCCAGCAGCTCGGGACAGCCCACAGATACGCAGTATTTT.

The chain employs TRBV7-8 and TRBJ2-7; possible D gene TRBD2, 6 bases. CDR1 SGHVS and CDR2 FQNEAQ come from the germline V gene. The CDR3 is 14 residues long. Trimming cost V 8 bases and J 3 bases, with 17 bases left between them. The CDR3 region has the DNA TGTGCCAGCTGCTCCGGGACTGAGGTCTACGAGCAGTACTTC. Translation: CASCSGTEVYEQYF.

This chain links TRBV6-5 with TRBJ2-7, with a possible D match to TRBD1 (7 bases). Per germline, CDR1 MNHEY and CDR2 SVGAGI. The V end lost 6 bases, the J end lost 4 bases, and 16 bases lay between the germline ends. This CDR3 is built from 14 residues. As DNA, the CDR3 is TGTGCCAGCAGAAGGGGGGACAGAGAATACGAGCAGTACTTC. It yields the protein CASRRGDREYEQYF.

This chain connects TRBV7-2 to TRBJ1-1, with D possibly TRBD1 on 5 matching bases. CDR1 SGHTA and CDR2 FQGNSA come from the germline V gene. Trimming removed 7 bases at V and 4 bases at J, with 13 bases between. This CDR3 comprises 13 residues. CDR3 region: CASKPGGGTEAFF. In DNA, the CDR3 is TGTGCCAGCAAACCCGGGGGGGGCACTGAAGCTTTCTTT.

This chain connects TRBV6-5 to TRBJ1-4, with D unresolved. From germline, CDR1 is MNHEY and CDR2 SVGAGI. Trimming took off 8 bases at V and 8 bases at J, with 12 bases between the two ends. The CDR3 covers 12 residues. Written as DNA, the CDR3 is TGTGCCAGCTCCGGGGTCGGAGAAAAACTGTTTTTT. Translation gives CASSGVGEKLFF.

The J gene is TRBJ2-5, the V gene TRBV28; 9 positions agree with TRBD1. Germline V gene lookup returns CDR1 MDHEN and CDR2 SYDVKM. The CDR3 consists of 15 residues. J lost 1 base, V lost 6 bases, and 6 bases had no gene match. The CDR3 sequence: CASRETGGRQETQYF. CDR3 bases: TGTGCCAGCAGGGAGACAGGGGGGCGCCAAGAGACCCAGTACTTC.

The V gene is TRBV19, the J gene TRBJ2-1, with 9 bases matching TRBD2. CDR1 and CDR2 (germline): LNHDA, SQIVND (reference sequence). The V segment lost 1 base and the J segment 5 bases; nucleotides outside the gene matches: 6. The CDR3 length is 16 residues. The CDR3 DNA reads TGTGCCAGTAGTATAGGGTACGGGACTAGCAACAATGAGCAGTTCTTC. It translates to CASSIGYGTSNNEQFF. Together with reference TRBV19 and TRBJ2-1, the CDR3 gives the full variable domain: DGGITQSPKYLFRKEGQNVTLSCEQNLNHDAMYWYRQDPGQGLRLIYYSQIVNDFQKGDIAEGYSVSREKKESFPLTVTSAQKNPTAFYLCASSIGYGTSNNEQFFGPGTRLTVL.

This rearrangement joins TRBV11-2 to TRBJ2-2; 11 bases line up with TRBD1. The CDR3 contains 15 residues. With V trimmed by 5 bases and J by 3 bases, 2 bases remained unmatched. The germline CDR1 and CDR2 sequences are SGHAT and FQNNGV. This chain's CDR3 is CASSTGQGDTGELFF. The CDR3 DNA is TGTGCCAGCAGCACGGGACAGGGGGACACCGGGGAGCTGTTTTTT.

V and J are TRBV7-2 and TRBJ1-1; D gene ambiguous. Germline CDR1 is SGHTA and CDR2 is FQGNSA. Trimming removed 3 bases from V and 10 bases from J, with 12 bases in between. CDR3 length: 12 amino acids. The CDR3 protein is CASSFGSIGAFF. The DNA of the CDR3 is TGTGCCAGCAGCTTCGGTTCGATCGGAGCTTTCTTT.